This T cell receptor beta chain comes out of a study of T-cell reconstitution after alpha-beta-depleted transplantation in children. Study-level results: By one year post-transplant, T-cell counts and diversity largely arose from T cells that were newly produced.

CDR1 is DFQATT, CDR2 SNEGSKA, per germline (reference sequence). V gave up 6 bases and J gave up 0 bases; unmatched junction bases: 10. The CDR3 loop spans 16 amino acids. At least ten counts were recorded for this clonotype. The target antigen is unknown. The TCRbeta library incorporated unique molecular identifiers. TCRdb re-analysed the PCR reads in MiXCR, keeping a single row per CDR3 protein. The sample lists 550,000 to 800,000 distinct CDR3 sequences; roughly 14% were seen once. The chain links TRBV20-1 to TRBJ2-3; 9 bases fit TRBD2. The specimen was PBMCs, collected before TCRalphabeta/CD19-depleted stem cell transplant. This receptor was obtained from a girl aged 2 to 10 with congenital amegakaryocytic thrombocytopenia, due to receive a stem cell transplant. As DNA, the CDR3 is TGCAGTGCCATACCCGGGACTAGCCAGAGCACAGATACGCAGTATTTT. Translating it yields CSAIPGTSQSTDTQYF.